This TCR beta chain was observed in a study of blood T cell repertoires in COVID-19. Trimming pared 3 bases from V and 4 bases from J, leaving 9 bases between. CDR3 size: 13 residues. The assay was immunoSEQ multiplex PCR, and TCRdb's table has in-frame clones only and misses some. This table holds around 280,000 clones, 70% to 90% found once. The sample consisted of PBMCs or T cells enriched from blood (not recorded which). The receptor was isolated from a woman aged 35 to 49 who had recovered from COVID-19. V usage is TRBV12-3 or TRBV12-4 and J usage is TRBJ1-2; a possible D gene is TRBD1 (5 bases). The CDR3 region has the DNA TGTGCCAGCAGTTTTCTGGACACCTATGGCTACACCTTC. This gives the protein CASSFLDTYGYTF.